This TCR beta chain was recorded in a study of a mutant IDH1 vaccine in newly diagnosed glioma. About the study: Initiation of the vaccine course occurred 4-6 weeks after radiotherapy alone, or alongside temozolomide cycles. Pretreatment consisted of radiotherapy, temozolomide, or both, with most receiving both. Week 35 brought visit V12, which was followed by visit V13 at week 47. General study points: In 85% to 95% of patients, immune responses induced by the vaccine occurred.

The CDR3 extends over 14 amino acids. V lost 3 bases and J 5 bases, leaving 11 bases between the germline ends. The germline V gene encodes CDR1 MGHRA and CDR2 YSYEKL. The assay was immunoSEQ multiplex PCR, and TCRdb's table has in-frame clones only and misses some. The sample carries tens of thousands of clones, around nine tenths recorded once. Time point: week 35, safety follow-up. Vaccine doses each comprised 300 ug of mutant IDH1 20-mer peptide, with topical imiquimod. As regards this clone: What it binds is not known.

The TCR sequence derives from a man between 25 and 39 years old with glioma. The chain has TRBV4-1 and TRBJ1-5; tentatively, D is TRBD1 (5 bases). The material was PBMCs, obtained from a glioma patient whose treatment included an IDH1 peptide vaccine. CDR3 in amino acids: CASSHLGVHQPQHF. The CDR3 DNA sequence: TGCGCCAGCAGCCACCTAGGGGTCCATCAGCCCCAGCATTTT.